The sequence of this T cell receptor (beta chain) was determined in a study of beta chain features in type 1 diabetes. The wider study: In all, approximately 110 million sorted cells from all samples were analyzed.

Investigators reverse transcribed all isolated RNA, so they sequenced expressed TCRB transcripts. Profiling relied on immunoSEQ multiplex PCR, and the TCRdb table lists in-frame clones only, not all of them. Of fewer than 350,000 clones listed, about 18% were seen once; the top ten hold approximately 0.043%. Losses at the gene ends were 10 bases for V and 5 bases for J; bases not matched to a gene: 16. The CDR3 is 15 amino acids. Germline CDR1 is SNHLY and CDR2 is FYNNEI. Study-level findings and limits: The similarity of naive, central memory and Treg TCRB repertoires appeared greater among patients than among healthy donors.

The single heparinised draw taken from each donor contained around 120 mL of blood on average. CD45RO/CCR7/CD25/CD127/CD95/CD27 sorting isolated CD4+ naive, central memory, regulatory and stem cell-like memory cells. This clone was observed a handful of times. Its antigen is not known. The rearrangement joins TRBV2 to TRBJ2-7; TRBD2 matches 8 bases. Sequenced material: naive CD4+ T cells from blood. The sequence was obtained from a woman between 18 and 30 years old in good health. This CDR3 is CAILPAGRAIDEQYF. For the CDR3, the DNA is TGTGCCATCCTCCCAGCCGGGAGGGCCATAGACGAGCAGTACTTC.